These 29 T cell receptor beta chains came from one sample sequenced in a study of yellow fever vaccine responses in identical twins. Via MiXCR, TCRdb re-called the RT-PCR reads, giving one row per CDR3 protein. The table lists approximately 1,500 distinct CDR3 sequences, roughly 6% of them singletons. The sample consisted of T cells from blood (PBMCs), unsorted or a sorted subset (not recorded which), taken before or after yellow fever vaccination (not recorded which). Receptors were obtained from a woman younger than 35 who received the yellow fever vaccine.

The table lists this clonotype with a few counts. The chain combines TRBV14 with TRBJ2-1; 8 bases are a match to TRBD2. The CDR3 is made up of 14 amino acids. Germline CDR1 is SGHDN and CDR2 is FVKESK. J was trimmed by 8 bases and V by 5 bases; bases with no gene match: 8. The CDR3 is CASSDSGVAYEQFF. CDR3 coding DNA: TGTGCCAGCAGCGATAGCGGGGTGGCTTATGAGCAGTTCTTC.

This clonotype was seen a few times. The chain joins TRBV6-1 to TRBJ2-7; possible D gene TRBD2, 5 bases. The germline V gene has CDR1 MNHNS and CDR2 SASEGT. The ends were cut back, 4 bases at V and 2 bases at J, with 9 bases in the middle. The CDR3 has 13 residues. CDR3 bases: TGTGCCAGCAGTGGAGGGTCAGCCTACGAGCAGTACTTC. The encoded protein is CASSGGSAYEQYF.

Within the sample, this clonotype is medium-sized. V and J are TRBV7-9 and TRBJ2-1, with 7 bases identical to TRBD2. This CDR3 is 15 amino acids long. In germline, CDR1 is SEHNR, CDR2 FQNEAQ (reference sequence). With 5 bases clipped from V and 8 bases from J, the junction kept 12 bases outside the gene matches. The CDR3 sequence is CASSPGGRSEYEQFF. DNA of the CDR3: TGTGCCAGCAGCCCCGGGGGGAGAAGTGAATATGAGCAGTTCTTC.

The chain employs TRBV15 and TRBJ2-7; 7 bases are a match to TRBD1. CDR3 size: 13 residues. Germline values: CDR1 LNHNV, CDR2 YYDKDF (reference sequence). Trimming at V came to 5 bases and at J to 3 bases, leaving 4 bases not matched to a gene. The CDR3 DNA reads TGTGCCACCAGCGCAGGGGGTAGCTACGAGCAGTACTTC. Protein sequence: CATSAGGSYEQYF. The whole variable domain, remainder taken from reference TRBV15 and TRBJ2-7, is DAMVIQNPRYQVTQFGKPVTLSCSQTLNHNVMYWYQQKSSQAPKLLFHYYDKDFNNEADTPDNFQSRRPNTSFCFLDIRSPGLGDTAMYLCATSAGGSYEQYFGPGTRLTVT.

Turning to this clonotype: A much bigger clone sits one base away, suggesting this may be a read error. The CDR3 nucleotides read TGCATCGTTGGGTGGGCCGGGGCAGATACGCAGTATTTT. This gives the protein CIVGWAGADTQYF. The rearrangement links TRBV29-1 to TRBJ2-3; maybe TRBD2 (5 bases). Germline assignment: CDR1 SQVTM and CDR2 ANQGSEA. The length of the CDR3 is 13 residues.

This clonotype has a handful of counts. This chain links TRBV11-1 with TRBJ2-5; TRBD2 might be the D (6 bases). Germline V gives CDR1 SGHAT, CDR2 FQDESV (reference sequence). Trimming cost V 5 bases and J 4 bases, with 11 bases left between them. CDR3 length: 13 residues. CDR3 nucleotide sequence: TGTGCCAGCAGCGTCCGGACTATAGAGACCCAGTACTTC. Translated: CASSVRTIETQYF.

This clonotype is deemed large (0.1 to 1%). The chain joins TRBV4-2 to TRBJ1-5; 7 bases line up with TRBD1. The J segment lost 6 bases and the V segment lost 2 bases, leaving 4 bases of the junction unmatched. Germline V gene lookup returns CDR1 LGHNA and CDR2 YNFKEQ. This CDR3 contains 14 residues. This chain's CDR3 is CASSQIQGVQPQHF. DNA for the CDR3: TGTGCCAGCAGCCAAATCCAGGGGGTTCAGCCCCAGCATTTT.

By its share, this clonotype is medium-sized. The chain has TRBV15 and TRBJ2-1; D not resolved. Looked up from germline, CDR1 is LNHNV and CDR2 is YYDKDF (reference sequence). The CDR3 is 14 amino acids. V was clipped by 4 bases and J by 5 bases, with 12 bases between them. The CDR3: CATSNRIRDNEQFF. The CDR3 DNA is TGTGCCACCAGCAATAGGATTCGGGACAATGAGCAGTTCTTC.

This clonotype counts as medium-sized. The CDR3 spells CATSDFGLAGYNEQFF. The CDR3 nucleotides are TGTGCCACCAGTGATTTCGGACTAGCGGGATACAATGAGCAGTTCTTC. The chain links TRBV24-1 to TRBJ2-1; TRBD2 aligns across 12 bases. The CDR3 consists of 16 residues. V lost 1 base, J lost 4 bases, and 1 base stayed unmatched. Per germline, CDR1 KGHDR and CDR2 SFDVKD.

The J gene is TRBJ1-5, the V gene TRBV6-5; D perhaps matches TRBD1 (6 bases). Between the trimmed V and J ends, which lost 1 base and 5 bases, there was a span of 12 bases. Germline V gives CDR1 MNHEY, CDR2 SVGAGI. The CDR3 totals 15 residues. CDR3 DNA sequence: TGTGCCAGCAGTTACTTGAGACAGGCTGATCAGCCCCAGCATTTT. It translates to CASSYLRQADQPQHF.

Within the sample, this clonotype is medium-sized. The rearrangement joins TRBV11-1 to TRBJ2-7; D tentatively fits TRBD1 or TRBD2 (5 bases each). The CDR3 totals 14 residues. Germline V CDR1 and CDR2: SGHAT, FQDESV (reference sequence). V was shortened by 0 bases and J by 0 bases, with 6 bases between the two germline ends. CDR3 amino acids: CASSLAGTSYEQYF. CDR3 coding DNA: TGTGCCAGCAGCTTAGCTGGGACCTCCTACGAGCAGTACTTC.

By its share, this clonotype is medium-sized. The gene calls are TRBV6-1 and TRBJ2-7; D uncertain. The CDR3 is 13 residues long. Trimming pared 4 bases from V and 2 bases from J, leaving 9 bases between. Germline CDR1 is MNHNS and CDR2 is SASEGT. Here the CDR3 DNA reads TGTGCCAGCAGTGGGGGTATGGCCTACGAGCAGTACTTC. Translation gives CASSGGMAYEQYF.

By share, this clonotype counts as large. The rearrangement links TRBV10-3 to TRBJ2-7; the D gene is possibly TRBD2 (6 bases). The V gene lost 8 bases and the J gene lost 6 bases, with 17 bases spanning the gap. In germline, CDR1 is ENHRY, CDR2 SYGVKD. The CDR3 has 13 residues. This CDR3 is CAIAIDGGFEQYF. The CDR3 DNA is TGTGCCATCGCTATTGATGGGGGGTTCGAGCAGTACTTC.

This clonotype is medium-sized. The V gene is TRBV5-1, the J gene TRBJ2-7; a possible D gene is TRBD2 (6 bases). The CDR3 runs to 14 residues. CDR1 is SGHRS and CDR2 is YFSETQ in the germline V gene. Trimming left V 3 bases short and J 2 bases short, with 12 bases between. In DNA, the CDR3 is TGCGCCAGCAGCTCCGGGGGTGCGGCCTACGAGCAGTACTTC. Protein product: CASSSGGAAYEQYF.

This clonotype qualifies as medium-sized (0.01 to 0.1%). The CDR3 region is CASSLEAASYEQYF. The DNA of the CDR3 is TGTGCCAGCAGCTTAGAGGCGGCCTCCTACGAGCAGTACTTC. The chain recombines TRBV7-9 with TRBJ2-7; D unclear. Deletions cut 1 base from V and 0 bases from J, with 7 bases between. The CDR3 sequence is 14 residues long. Germline values: CDR1 SEHNR, CDR2 FQNEAQ (reference sequence). The full variable domain, rest sourced from reference TRBV7-9 and TRBJ2-7, is DTGVSQNPRHKITKRGQNVTFRCDPISEHNRLYWYRQTLGQGPEFLTYFQNEAQLEKSRLLSDRFSAERPKGSFSTLEIQRTEQGDSAMYLCASSLEAASYEQYFGPGTRLTVT.

V is TRBV29-1 and J is TRBJ2-1, with 13 bases lining up with TRBD2. The CDR3 totals 14 residues. CDR1 is SQVTM, CDR2 ANQGSEA, per germline. V dropped 4 bases and J dropped 6; count of bases not matched to a gene: 3. The CDR3 region has the DNA TGCAGCGTTGTCGGACTAGCGGGAGCCAATGAGCAGTTCTTC. Translating gives CSVVGLAGANEQFF.

The V and J genes are TRBV7-9 and TRBJ2-1; 8 bases align to TRBD2. The CDR3 is 11 residues long. Germline CDR1 reads SEHNR; CDR2 reads FQNEAQ (reference sequence). The V gene end was trimmed by 5 bases and the J gene end by 15 bases; junction bases not matched to a gene: 6. CDR3 in DNA: TGTGCCAGCAGCCCGGGACTAGTTCTGTTCTTC. It translates to CASSPGLVLFF.

This clonotype was observed a handful of times. This CDR3 is CASSQQGQTQYF. The CDR3 nucleotides read TGTGCCAGCAGTCAACAGGGACAGACCCAGTACTTC. The genes are TRBV11-3 and TRBJ2-5; D may be TRBD1 (6 bases). Deletions cut 6 bases from V and 6 bases from J, with 11 bases between. The CDR3 is made up of 12 amino acids. Germline values: CDR1 SGHNT, CDR2 YENEEA. The full variable domain, completed using reference TRBV11-3 and TRBJ2-5, is EAGVVQSPRYKIIEKKQPVAFWCNPISGHNTLYWYLQNLGQGPELLIRYENEEAVDDSQLPKDRFSAERLKGVDSTLKIQPAELGDSAVYLCASSQQGQTQYFGPGTRLLVL.

This clonotype was observed a few times. The chain carries TRBV2 and TRBJ2-7; 7 bases line up with TRBD1. Per the germline V gene, CDR1 is SNHLY and CDR2 is FYNNEI. Trimming removed 5 bases from V and 5 bases from J; junction bases left unmatched: 6. CDR3 length: 13 amino acids. As DNA, the CDR3 is TGTGCCAGCAGTTACAGGGGTCTCAACGAGCAGTACTTC. This translates into CASSYRGLNEQYF.

Within the sample, this clonotype is medium-sized. The chain couples TRBV6-5 to TRBJ1-2; unclear D gene. The CDR3 is made up of 14 amino acids. V gave up 1 base and J gave up 2 bases, with 8 bases separating them. Germline lookup yields CDR1 MNHEY and CDR2 SVGAGI. The CDR3 DNA sequence: TGTGCCAGCAGTTACTTCGCGGAGAACTATGGCTACACCTTC. This translates into CASSYFAENYGYTF.

This clonotype appeared a few times. The chain couples TRBV5-1 to TRBJ2-3; 7 bases line up with TRBD1. In germline, CDR1 is SGHRS, CDR2 YFSETQ. The CDR3 is made up of 15 amino acids. Trimming at V came to 3 bases and at J to 2 bases, leaving 6 bases not matched to a gene. CDR3 sequence (DNA): TGCGCCAGCAGCTACCGGGACAGTGACACAGATACGCAGTATTTT. Protein product: CASSYRDSDTDTQYF. Full variable domain (outside the CDR3, taken from reference TRBV5-1 and TRBJ2-3): KAGVTQTPRYLIKTRGQQVTLSCSPISGHRSVSWYQQTPGQGLQFLFEYFSETQRNKGNFPGRFSGRQFSNSRSEMNVSTLELGDSALYLCASSYRDSDTDTQYFGPGTRLTVL.

This clonotype is labeled as large (0.1 to 1%). The gene calls are TRBV6-2 or TRBV6-3 and TRBJ2-7; 10 nucleotides match TRBD2. The CDR3 has 14 residues. V shed 4 bases, J shed 5 bases, and the junction held 5 bases outside the gene matches. Per germline, CDR1 MNHEY and CDR2 SVGEGT. In DNA form, the CDR3 reads TGTGCCAGCAGTTTAGCGGGAGGTCGCGACGAGCAGTACTTC. Translated: CASSLAGGRDEQYF.

The rearrangement uses TRBV3-1 and TRBJ2-3, with 7 bases that match TRBD1. Germline CDR1 LGHDT, CDR2 YNNKEL (reference sequence). The CDR3 has 13 residues. V was clipped by 0 bases and J by 11 bases; unmatched bases: 5. CDR3 coding DNA: TGTGCCAGCAGCCAAGATCTAAGGGGGCTGCAGTATTTT. It yields the protein CASSQDLRGLQYF.

This clonotype is termed medium-sized. V usage is TRBV29-1 and J usage is TRBJ2-3, with a possible D match to TRBD2 (5 bases). In germline, CDR1 is SQVTM, CDR2 ANQGSEA. V gave up 4 bases and J gave up 4 bases, with 12 bases separating them. The CDR3 totals 13 residues. For the CDR3, the DNA is TGCAGCGTTGGGTGGGCCGGGGCAGATACGCAGTATTTT. It encodes CSVGWAGADTQYF.

The chain has TRBV4-3 and TRBJ2-1, with D tentatively TRBD1 (5 bases). The CDR3 consists of 18 residues. Germline V CDR1 and CDR2: LGHNA, YSLEER. Trimming cost V 0 bases and J 1 base, with 16 bases left between them. The DNA of the CDR3 is TGCGCCAGCAGCCAAGATCGGCGGCAGGGTCCTTCCTACAATGAGCAGTTCTTC. Protein product: CASSQDRRQGPSYNEQFF.

The J gene is TRBJ2-3, the V gene TRBV29-1; D is perhaps TRBD1 (6 bases). This CDR3 region has 11 residues. Germline V gene data show CDR1 as SQVTM and CDR2 as ANQGSEA. Trimming left V 3 bases short and J 12 bases short, with 13 bases between. The CDR3 DNA is TGCAGCGTTGATCAACAGGGTTCCCAGTATTTT. Translating gives CSVDQQGSQYF.

In its sample, this clonotype is large. For the CDR3, the DNA is TGCAGTGCAAACAGCGGGATCGCCTACGAGCAGTACTTC. Its translation is CSANSGIAYEQYF. The rearrangement links TRBV20-1 to TRBJ2-7; 7 positions agree with TRBD2. The CDR3 contains 13 residues. CDR1 is DFQATT and CDR2 is SNEGSKA in the germline V gene (reference sequence). Trimming at V came to 6 bases and at J to 2 bases, leaving 7 bases not matched to a gene.

The V and J genes are TRBV19 and TRBJ1-5; unclear D gene. The length of the CDR3 is 13 residues. Between the trimmed V and J ends, which lost 5 bases and 6 bases, there was a span of 11 bases. The germline V gene has CDR1 LNHDA and CDR2 SQIVND (reference sequence). As DNA, the CDR3 is TGTGCCAGTAGTTTGTCGCTGGTTCAGCCCCAGCATTTT. Translation: CASSLSLVQPQHF.

This clonotype is labeled as medium-sized. The chain uses TRBV20-1 and TRBJ2-7; D is unclear. The CDR3 loop spans 12 amino acids. Trimming cost V 0 bases and J 7 bases, with 10 bases left between them. The germline gives CDR1 DFQATT, CDR2 SNEGSKA (reference sequence). CDR3 residues: CSARELTFEQYF. CDR3 coding DNA: TGCAGTGCTAGAGAATTAACATTTGAGCAGTACTTC.